This is a list of T cell receptor beta chains from one sample in a study of blood T cell repertoires in COVID-19. The assay was immunoSEQ multiplex PCR, and TCRdb's table has in-frame clones only and misses some. The sample includes approximately 180,000 clones, 70% to 90% of them seen just once. The specimen sequenced was peripheral blood. The receptors shown here come from a man aged 55 to 69 with acute or convalescent COVID-19. The CDR3 runs from the conserved cysteine through the conserved F or W. A D gene is named only where the DNA matches it firmly. Some rows mark clone size as missing; the rest say once, few, many or name a class of expanded clone.

d_gene,v_gene,len,j_gene,abundance,CDR3nt,CDR3aa
NA,TRBV19,13,TRBJ1-2,NA,TGTGCCAGTAGGGCAGGGGCCATCAATGGCTACACCTTC,CASRAGAINGYTF
NA,TRBV28,17,TRBJ2-7,NA,TGTGCCAGCAGTATCCCCCCCCAGCTCGGGTCCGACTACGAGCAGTACTTC,CASSIPPQLGSDYEQYF
TRBD2,TRBV7-3,17,TRBJ2-3,NA,TGTGCCAGCAGCTTAAGGGGGACTAGCGGGAGTCGAGATACGCAGTATTTT,CASSLRGTSGSRDTQYF
NA,TRBV11-2,13,TRBJ2-7,NA,TGTGCCAGCAGCTTAGCTCTCAACGATCGAGCTTACTTC,CASSLALNDRAYF
TRBD1,TRBV5-6,15,TRBJ2-5,NA,TGTGCCAGCAGCTGGCGGACAGGATTCCAAGAGACCCAGTACTTC,CASSWRTGFQETQYF
NA,TRBV30,15,TRBJ1-5,NA,TGTGCCTGGAGTACGCCGCGGGGTGGGTTCCAGCCCCAGCATTTT,CAWSTPRGGFQPQHF
NA,TRBV28,15,TRBJ2-7,NA,TGTGCCAGCAGTTCCCCTTCAGGGCCTACCGCGAAGCAGTACTTC,CASSSPSGPTAKQYF
NA,TRBV7-9,17,TRBJ1-2,few,TGTGCCAGCAGCTTATCCCCCCCTAGAGGGGGTCGATATGGCTACACCTTC,CASSLSPPRGGRYGYTF
TRBD1,TRBV27,13,TRBJ2-7,NA,TGTGCCAGCAGTTTGACAGGGGCTCACGAGCAGTACTTC,CASSLTGAHEQYF
TRBD2,TRBV18,15,TRBJ2-7,NA,TGTGCCAGCTCCCGTGATGGACTAGCTGACTACGAGCAGTACTTC,CASSRDGLADYEQYF
NA,TRBV25-1,15,TRBJ2-1,NA,TGTGCCAGCAGTGAATTAAGCGGGCCCTACAATGAGCAGTTCTTC,CASSELSGPYNEQFF
NA,TRBV28,15,TRBJ2-1,NA,TGTGCCAGCAGTTTAGGAGGGGGGGGCTACAATGAGCAGTTCTTC,CASSLGGGGYNEQFF
NA,TRBV6-5,13,TRBJ1-5,NA,TGTGCCAGCAGACGGGGGAGCAATCAGCCCCAGCATTTT,CASRRGSNQPQHF
NA,TRBV5-6,13,TRBJ1-3,NA,TGTGCCAGCAGCTTCTCCGCTGGAAACACCATATATTTT,CASSFSAGNTIYF
NA,TRBV3-1/TRBV3-2,12,TRBJ2-1,NA,TGTGCCAGCAGCCAAGTTCGAGCGGAGCAGTTCTTC,CASSQVRAEQFF
NA,TRBV18,14,TRBJ2-5,NA,TGTGCCAGCTCACCATTGGCAGGAGGAGAGACCCAGTACTTC,CASSPLAGGETQYF
TRBD2,TRBV4-3,15,TRBJ2-3,NA,TGCGCCAGCAGACGTGGGACTAGCGGAACAGATACGCAGTATTTT,CASRRGTSGTDTQYF
NA,TRBV11-2,15,TRBJ2-1,NA,TGTGCCAGCAGTAAGGTTTCGGGTTACTACAATGAGCAGTTCTTC,CASSKVSGYYNEQFF
TRBD1,TRBV6-6,15,TRBJ2-1,NA,TGTGCCAGCAGTTACGAACAGGGGGCGCGCGATGAGCAGTTCTTC,CASSYEQGARDEQFF
TRBD2,TRBV3-1/TRBV3-2,17,TRBJ2-7,NA,TGTGCCAGCAGCCCCGGGACTAGCGGGAGTGGAGCGGACGAGCAGTACTTC,CASSPGTSGSGADEQYF
TRBD2,TRBV2,14,TRBJ2-3,NA,TGTGCCAGCAGTCGTGCGGGAGGCACAGATACGCAGTATTTT,CASSRAGGTDTQYF
NA,TRBV4-1,13,TRBJ2-1,NA,TGCGCCAGCAGCCAAGATGGTCAGGCTGTGCAGTTCTTC,CASSQDGQAVQFF
NA,TRBV5-1,13,TRBJ1-5,NA,TGCGCCAGCAGCCGTGATCCAGATCAGCCCCAGCATTTT,CASSRDPDQPQHF
TRBD1,TRBV7-2,13,TRBJ1-1,NA,TGTGCCAGCAGCTTAGGACAGGGCACTGAAGCTTTCTTT,CASSLGQGTEAFF
TRBD2,TRBV6-2/TRBV6-3,19,TRBJ2-1,few,TGTGCCAGCAGTTACTCGAGGGGACTAGCGGGAGGGCCATCAGATGAGCAGTTCTTC,CASSYSRGLAGGPSDEQFF
TRBD2,TRBV2,14,TRBJ2-1,NA,TGTGCCAGCAGTGGACTAGCGGGGGACAATGAGCAGTTCTTC,CASSGLAGDNEQFF
NA,TRBV9,13,TRBJ1-6,NA,TGTGCCAGCAGCCCCCAGGGCGTTTCACCCCTCCACTTT,CASSPQGVSPLHF
TRBD1,TRBV5-4,15,TRBJ2-7,NA,TGTGCCAGCAGCCCATCAGGGGGACAGACTACGAGGCAGTACTTC,CASSPSGGQTTRQYF
NA,TRBV7-9,13,TRBJ1-1,NA,TGTGCCAGCAGCTTAGGTCCGGACACTGAAGCTTTCTTT,CASSLGPDTEAFF
TRBD1,TRBV28,15,TRBJ1-1,NA,TGTGCCAGCAGTACCCGACAGGGTACGAACACTGAAGCTTTCTTT,CASSTRQGTNTEAFF
NA,TRBV6-5,15,TRBJ2-1,NA,TGTGCCAGCAGTTCCCTGACTGGAAACTACAATGAGCAGTTCTTC,CASSSLTGNYNEQFF
TRBD2,TRBV4-3,20,TRBJ2-1,NA,TGCGCCAGCAGCCAACGGGTCGATGACGGGAGGGCCGCTCTTTACAATGAGCAGTTCTTC,CASSQRVDDGRAALYNEQFF
NA,TRBV28,14,TRBJ1-2,once,TGTGCCAGCAGTTTGGGTGGAGTTCCCTATGGCTACACCTTC,CASSLGGVPYGYTF
TRBD2,TRBV7-3,13,TRBJ2-7,NA,TGTGCCAGCAGCTTAGAGGGAGGGCCCGAGCAGTACTTC,CASSLEGGPEQYF
NA,TRBV28,13,TRBJ1-1,NA,TGTGCCAGCAGAGGGGCCCTGAACACTGAAGCTTTCTTT,CASRGALNTEAFF
NA,TRBV28,13,TRBJ1-5,NA,TGTGCCAGCAGTTTGAGAAGCAATCAGCCCCAGCATTTT,CASSLRSNQPQHF
NA,TRBV18,16,TRBJ2-1,NA,TGTGCCAGCTCCCGCGGGAGACAGGGGTTCCTGAATGAGCAGTTCTTC,CASSRGRQGFLNEQFF
TRBD1,TRBV14,15,TRBJ2-1,NA,TGTGCCAGCAGCCAGACTTGGACAGGGGGAAATGAGCAGTTCTTC,CASSQTWTGGNEQFF
NA,TRBV2,14,TRBJ1-5,NA,TGTGCCAGCAGATTTGACTTTTCGGGTCAGCCCCAGCATTTT,CASRFDFSGQPQHF
NA,TRBV28,14,TRBJ2-1,NA,TGTGCCAGCTTTCCCCCGCAGGGGAGGGATGAGCAGTTCTTC,CASFPPQGRDEQFF
TRBD1,TRBV9,14,TRBJ2-7,once,TGTGCCAGCAGCGCGGGGACAGCTGTCGGCGAGCAGTACTTC,CASSAGTAVGEQYF
TRBD2,TRBV9,15,TRBJ2-7,NA,TGTGCCAGCAGCGTAGATCTAGCGGGAGACTACGAGCAGTACTTC,CASSVDLAGDYEQYF
TRBD2,TRBV27,17,TRBJ2-1,NA,TGTGCCAAAAAGCTCCGTCAAGGGAGGGCCTCCTACAATGAGCAGTTCTTC,CAKKLRQGRASYNEQFF
TRBD1,TRBV6-5,15,TRBJ1-2,NA,TGTGCCAGCAGTTACTCAACAGGGGGCGGGTATGGCTACACCTTC,CASSYSTGGGYGYTF
TRBD2,TRBV12-3/TRBV12-4,12,TRBJ2-1,NA,TGTGCCAGCACGGAGCCGGGACTACCGCAGTTCTTC,CASTEPGLPQFF
NA,TRBV27,15,TRBJ1-3,NA,TGTGCCAGGGACGGCAGGGGAGCCGGGGGAAACACCATATATTTT,CARDGRGAGGNTIYF
NA,TRBV30,14,TRBJ2-1,NA,TGTGCCTGGGCTGGTCGGGGGGCTCGGGGTGAGCAGTTCTTC,CAWAGRGARGEQFF
NA,TRBV19,15,TRBJ1-5,NA,TGTGCCAGTAGTATGGTATGGGGAGGCAATCAGCCCCAGCATTTT,CASSMVWGGNQPQHF
NA,TRBV19,15,TRBJ1-2,NA,TGTGCCAGTAGTACCCACCACGACAGCATCTATGGCTACACCTTC,CASSTHHDSIYGYTF
TRBD2,TRBV9,18,TRBJ2-1,NA,TGTGCCAGCAGCGTAGATTGGATCGGAGCGGGAGCTTACAATGAGCAGTTCTTC,CASSVDWIGAGAYNEQFF